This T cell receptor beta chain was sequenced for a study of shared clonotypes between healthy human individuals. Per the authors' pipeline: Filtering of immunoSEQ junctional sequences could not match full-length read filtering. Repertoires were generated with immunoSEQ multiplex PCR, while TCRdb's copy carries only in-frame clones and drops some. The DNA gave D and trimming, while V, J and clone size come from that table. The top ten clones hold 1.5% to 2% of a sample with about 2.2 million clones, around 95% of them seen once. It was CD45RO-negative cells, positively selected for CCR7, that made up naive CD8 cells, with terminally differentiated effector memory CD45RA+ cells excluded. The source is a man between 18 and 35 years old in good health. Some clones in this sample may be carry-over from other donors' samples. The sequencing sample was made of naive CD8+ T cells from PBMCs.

As DNA, the CDR3 is TGCGCCAGCAGAAGAGGGACAGGGAGCAATCAGCCCCAGCATTTT. It translates to CASRRGTGSNQPQHF. The V gene is TRBV10-1, the J gene TRBJ1-5, with TRBD1 matching over 9 bases. CDR1 is WNHNN and CDR2 is SYGVQD in the germline V gene (reference sequence). J was trimmed by 1 base and V by 6 bases; bases with no gene match: 4. This CDR3 is built from 15 residues.